Included here is one T cell receptor beta chain sequence, with context. Antigen: not known. Repertoires were generated with immunoSEQ multiplex PCR, while TCRdb's copy carries only in-frame clones and drops some. The sample shows about 98,000 clones, roughly 90% of them seen only once. This entry comes from a study of PD-1 blockade in classical Hodgkin lymphoma. Each and every patient relapsed after autologous stem cell transplantation, and patients got differing brentuximab vedotin exposure. Study-wide results and limits: The study reported lower baseline TCR diversity in newly diagnosed patients than in healthy donors. Baseline diversity resembling that of newly diagnosed patients was seen in complete responders.

The CDR3 is made up of 13 amino acids. Germline loops: CDR1 SGHNT, CDR2 YYREEE (reference sequence). V lost 1 base, J lost 3 bases, and 8 bases lay in between. Sequences were derived from peripheral blood mononuclear cells (PBMCs), sampled at baseline. The chain combines TRBV5-4 with TRBJ2-7; maybe TRBD1 (5 bases). The receptor was derived from a human donor with classical Hodgkin lymphoma. The CDR3 DNA sequence: TGTGCCAGCAGCTTGCAGGGATACTACGAGCAGTACTTC. It translates to CASSLQGYYEQYF. Combining the CDR3 with reference TRBV5-4 and TRBJ2-7 gives the whole variable domain ETGVTQSPTHLIKTRGQQVTLRCSSQSGHNTVSWYQQALGQGPQFIFQYYREEENGRGNFPPRFSGLQFPNYSSELNVNALELDDSALYLCASSLQGYYEQYFGPGTRLTVT.